The rows below give T cell receptor beta chains drawn from one sample of a study of technical replicates of blood from a handful of donors. The method was immunoSEQ multiplex PCR; TCRdb's version includes in-frame clones alone and lacks a portion of them. This sample has roughly 60,000 clones, with 87% found just once. Sequenced sample: PBMCs. The receptors come from a human donor in good health. Some clones in this sample may be carry-over from other donors' samples. Each CDR3 is given with its conserved first and last residue. The D gene is left open where the match is weak. Expanded clones get a size class; other rows say once, few or many, or leave the size out.

V,length,J,size,D,DNA,CDR3
TRBV13,15,TRBJ2-1,.,TRBD1,TGTGCCAGCAGCCCAACAGGGGGCCCCTACAATGAGCAGTTCTTC,CASSPTGGPYNEQFF
TRBV4-3,16,TRBJ2-1,medium-sized,TRBD1,TGCGCCAGCAGCCAAGAACTACGGGACAGGTTCAATGAGCAGTTCTTC,CASSQELRDRFNEQFF
TRBV6-6,14,TRBJ1-2,.,.,TGTGCCATCTCTCCAGGGAACGGGAACTATGGCTACACCTTC,CAISPGNGNYGYTF
TRBV4-1,15,TRBJ2-5,few,.,TGCGCCAGCAGCCAAGATACAGGGTTGAGGTGGACCCAGTACTTC,CASSQDTGLRWTQYF
TRBV4-3,17,TRBJ2-2,.,TRBD2,TGCGCCAGCAGCCAAGATCAGCTAGCGGGGGGGCTTAGGGAGCTGTTTTTT,CASSQDQLAGGLRELFF
TRBV28,15,TRBJ1-3,.,TRBD1,TGTGCCAGCCACGGACAGGGAGACTCTGGAAACACCATATATTTT,CASHGQGDSGNTIYF
TRBV6-1,13,TRBJ2-2,.,TRBD1,TGTGCCAGCGTGACAGGGGGCCTAGGGGAGCTGTTTTTT,CASVTGGLGELFF
TRBV7-2,17,TRBJ2-1,.,TRBD2,TGTGCCAGCAGCCCAGCTAGGATCCTAGCGGGACCGAATGAGCAGTTCTTC,CASSPARILAGPNEQFF
TRBV2,14,TRBJ2-7,.,TRBD1,TGTGCCAGCGTACAGGGGGCAGGGTCCTACGAGCAGTACTTC,CASVQGAGSYEQYF
TRBV16,15,TRBJ2-1,.,.,TGTGCCAGCAGCCAATCTGGACAGAAGCACAATGAGCAGTTCTTC,CASSQSGQKHNEQFF
TRBV7-2,13,TRBJ2-1,.,.,TGTGCCAGCAGCCTCGCACGGTACAATGAGCAGTTCTTC,CASSLARYNEQFF
TRBV29-1,16,TRBJ2-7,.,TRBD1,TGCAGCGTACACAACCCGGCGGGACAGGGACGGCTCGAGCAGTACTTC,CSVHNPAGQGRLEQYF
TRBV2,15,TRBJ2-5,.,TRBD2,TGTGCCAGCAGTAGAAAATCGGGGGGCCAAGAGACCCAGTACTTC,CASSRKSGGQETQYF
TRBV4-2,14,TRBJ2-2,once,.,TGTGCCAGCAGCATATACAAGAACACCGGGGAGCTGTTTTTT,CASSIYKNTGELFF
TRBV7-8,18,TRBJ1-6,.,.,TGTGCCAGCAGCTTAATATTAGCGGCGAGCTCCTATAATTCACCCCTCCACTTT,CASSLILAASSYNSPLHF
TRBV10-3,12,TRBJ2-5,once,.,TGTGCCATCGGGGACTCGCAAGAGACCCAGTACTTC,CAIGDSQETQYF
TRBV9,17,TRBJ2-1,.,TRBD2,TGTGCCAGCAGCGTAGAGTCCCAGCGGGAAGGAAACAATGAGCAGTTCTTC,CASSVESQREGNNEQFF
TRBV10-3,11,TRBJ1-1,.,.,TGTGCCGTAGCGACGGTAGCAGAAGCTTTCTTT,CAVATVAEAFF
TRBV11-2,15,TRBJ2-1,many,TRBD2,TGTGCCAGCAGCTTAGGGACTAGCGGGAGAGATGAGCAGTTCTTC,CASSLGTSGRDEQFF
TRBV5-4,13,TRBJ2-5,.,.,TGTGCCAGCAGCTTGGGCACGCAGGAGACCCAGTACTTC,CASSLGTQETQYF
TRBV27,17,TRBJ1-2,.,TRBD1,TGTGCCAGCCCCTCCGTACTCCCGGACAGGGGGGTCTATGGCTACACCTTC,CASPSVLPDRGVYGYTF